A single sample gave rise to the 7 T cell receptor beta chains below, sequenced in a study of T-cell memory formation after mild COVID-19. From the 5' RACE reads, TCRdb called clonotypes with MiXCR, one entry per CDR3 protein. The sample yields hundreds of thousands of distinct CDR3 sequences, approximately 21% seen once. The specimen was PBMCs or a T cell subset sorted from them (not recorded which). The receptors were sampled from an adult woman who had mild COVID-19 (a few samples of this study predate the infection). Cell type and time point are not known.

A remark on this clonotype: An end of the junction does not agree with germline; a read error may underlie this. The CDR3 loop is CVSGRGTLKDTQYF. In DNA form, the CDR3 reads TGTGTCAGCGGCAGGGGCACCCTTAAAGATACGCAGTATTTT. The chain employs TRBV7-9 and TRBJ2-3, with TRBD1 as a possible D gene (6 bases). The length of the CDR3 is 14 residues. Germline V gene lookup returns CDR1 SEHNR and CDR2 FQNEAQ (reference sequence).

The genes are TRBV6-5 and TRBJ2-3; TRBD1 agrees at 10 bases. The ends lost 5 bases at V and 3 bases at J; junction bases unmatched: 11. The germline gives CDR1 MNHEY, CDR2 SVGAGI. The CDR3 is 17 residues long. This chain's CDR3 is CASSPYGDRGGTDTQYF. Written as DNA, the CDR3 is TGTGCCAGCAGTCCGTATGGGGACAGGGGCGGGACAGATACGCAGTATTTT.

This clonotype has a handful of counts. The chain links TRBV7-8 to TRBJ1-5; maybe TRBD1 (5 bases). The CDR3 contains 17 residues. V shed 8 bases and J shed 3 bases, with 23 bases lying between them. Germline-derived CDR1 and CDR2 are SGHVS and FQNEAQ. The CDR3 here is CASGLAHQTGSNQPQHF. CDR3 DNA: TGTGCCAGCGGGCTTGCACACCAAACAGGATCCAATCAGCCCCAGCATTTT.

The table lists this clonotype with many counts. The chain joins TRBV7-9 to TRBJ2-5; 14 positions match TRBD2. The V segment lost 4 bases and the J segment 6 bases; nucleotides outside the gene matches: 19. Per germline, CDR1 SEHNR and CDR2 FQNEAQ (reference sequence). The CDR3 contains 20 residues. In nucleotides, the CDR3 is TGTGCCAGCAGCTCCAATACAAAAGGGGCCGGGACTAGCGGGAGAAAGACCCAGTACTTC. Its translation: CASSSNTKGAGTSGRKTQYF.

V gene TRBV20-1 combines with J gene TRBJ1-2; D is uncertain. The CDR3 spans 13 residues. The V end was cut by 0 bases, the J end by 1 base, with 6 bases between. CDR1 and CDR2 from the germline V gene are DFQATT and SNEGSKA (reference sequence). CDR3 protein: CSARDLLNYGYTF. The CDR3 coding sequence is TGCAGTGCTAGAGATCTGCTTAACTATGGCTACACCTTC.

The chain has TRBV4-1 and TRBJ2-7; the match to TRBD1 covers 7 bases. Trimming at V came to 0 bases and at J to 3 bases, leaving 11 bases not matched to a gene. Per the germline V gene, CDR1 is MGHRA and CDR2 is YSYEKL. The CDR3 runs to 17 residues. CDR3 loop: CASSQDWDSLGFYEQYF. The CDR3 DNA reads as TGCGCCAGCAGCCAAGATTGGGACAGTCTTGGATTCTACGAGCAGTACTTC.

CDR3 protein: CASSQGLAGTGEQFF. DNA for the CDR3: TGCGCCAGCAGCCAAGGGCTAGCGGGAACGGGTGAGCAGTTCTTC. The chain uses TRBV4-3 and TRBJ2-1; 9 bases fit TRBD2. V trimming: 1 base; J trimming: 9 bases; junction bases outside the gene matches: 7. The germline V gene has CDR1 LGHNA and CDR2 YSLEER. CDR3 size: 15 residues.